These 3 T cell receptor beta chains came from one sample sequenced in a study of OX40 agonist ivuxolimab in advanced cancers. The data were produced by immunoSEQ multiplex PCR, yet TCRdb's version contains in-frame clones alone and is incomplete. The sample lists roughly 32,000 clones, roughly 86% occurring once. Here the sequenced sample was CD4+ or CD8+ T cells sorted from blood, taken in a trial of the OX40 agonist ivuxolimab. The receptors shown here come from an adult with an advanced solid tumor such as melanoma, head and neck, liver or kidney cancer.

The chain combines TRBV27 with TRBJ2-7, with 7 bases matching TRBD2. Germline assignment: CDR1 MNHEY and CDR2 SMNVEV (reference sequence). CDR3 length: 16 residues. Trimming took 6 bases from V and 2 from J; bases not matched to a gene: 13. The DNA for the CDR3 is TGTGCCAGCAGCCCCCTTGGCGGGGGTGATCCCTACGAGCAGTACTTC. It specifies CASSPLGGGDPYEQYF.

The chain joins TRBV7-8 to TRBJ2-2; D perhaps matches TRBD1 (6 bases). CDR1 and CDR2 (germline): SGHVS, FQNEAQ. Between the trimmed V and J ends, which lost 0 bases and 5 bases, there was a span of 7 bases. The CDR3 runs to 14 residues. The CDR3 coding sequence is TGTGCCAGCAGCTTAGCCCAGGGGACCGGGGAGCTGTTTTTT. Its protein product is CASSLAQGTGELFF. The entire variable domain, with the rest obtained from reference TRBV7-8 and TRBJ2-2, is as follows: GAGVSQSPRYKVAKRGQDVALRCDPISGHVSLFWYQQALGQGPEFLTYFQNEAQLDKSGLPSDRFFAERPEGSVSTLKIQRTQQEDSAVYLCASSLAQGTGELFFGEGSRLTVL.

The rearrangement links TRBV5-1 to TRBJ2-7; D remains ambiguous. CDR1 is SGHRS, CDR2 YFSETQ, per germline. Trimming cost V 4 bases and J 6 bases, with 23 bases left between them. CDR3 length: 16 residues. Here the CDR3 reads CASSIGAGPPEGEQYF. The DNA for the CDR3 is TGCGCCAGCAGCATTGGCGCAGGTCCCCCTGAAGGCGAGCAGTACTTC.